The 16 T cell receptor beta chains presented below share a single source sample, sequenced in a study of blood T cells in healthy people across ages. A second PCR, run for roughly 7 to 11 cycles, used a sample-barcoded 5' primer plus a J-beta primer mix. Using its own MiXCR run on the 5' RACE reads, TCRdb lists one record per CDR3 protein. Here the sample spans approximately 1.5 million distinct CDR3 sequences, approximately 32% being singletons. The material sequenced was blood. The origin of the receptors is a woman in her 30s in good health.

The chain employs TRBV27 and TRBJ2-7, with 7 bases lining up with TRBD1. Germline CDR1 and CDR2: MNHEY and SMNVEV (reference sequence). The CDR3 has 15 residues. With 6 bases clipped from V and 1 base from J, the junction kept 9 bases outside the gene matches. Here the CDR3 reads CASRFGQVGSYEQYF. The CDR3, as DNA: TGTGCCAGCAGATTCGGACAGGTGGGATCCTACGAGCAGTACTTC.

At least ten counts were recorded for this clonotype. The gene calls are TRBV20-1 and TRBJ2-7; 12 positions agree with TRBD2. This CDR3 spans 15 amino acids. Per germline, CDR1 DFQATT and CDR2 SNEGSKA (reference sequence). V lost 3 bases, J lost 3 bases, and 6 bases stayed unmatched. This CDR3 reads CSASPGLAGNYEQYF. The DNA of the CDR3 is TGCAGTGCTAGTCCTGGACTAGCGGGAAACTACGAGCAGTACTTC.

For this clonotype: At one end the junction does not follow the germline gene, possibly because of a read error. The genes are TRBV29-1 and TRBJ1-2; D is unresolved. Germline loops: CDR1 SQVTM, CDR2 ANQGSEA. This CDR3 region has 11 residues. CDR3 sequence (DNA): TGCAGCGCCCTCGAAGACTATGGCCACACCTTC. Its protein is CSALEDYGHTF.

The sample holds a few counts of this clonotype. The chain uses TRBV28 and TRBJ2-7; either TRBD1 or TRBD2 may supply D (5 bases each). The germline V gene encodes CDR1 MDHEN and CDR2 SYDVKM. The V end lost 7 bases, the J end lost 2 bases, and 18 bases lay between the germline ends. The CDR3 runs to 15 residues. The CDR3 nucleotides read TGTGCCAGCAAACCGGGACCGCGTTCACCCTACGAGCAGTACTTC. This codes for CASKPGPRSPYEQYF.

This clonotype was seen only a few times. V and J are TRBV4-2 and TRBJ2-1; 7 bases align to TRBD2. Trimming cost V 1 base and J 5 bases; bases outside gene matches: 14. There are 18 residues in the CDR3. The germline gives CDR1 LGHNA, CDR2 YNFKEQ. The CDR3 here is CASSQAWGRGRSDNEQFF. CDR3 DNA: TGTGCCAGCAGCCAAGCATGGGGACGCGGGAGAAGTGACAATGAGCAGTTCTTC.

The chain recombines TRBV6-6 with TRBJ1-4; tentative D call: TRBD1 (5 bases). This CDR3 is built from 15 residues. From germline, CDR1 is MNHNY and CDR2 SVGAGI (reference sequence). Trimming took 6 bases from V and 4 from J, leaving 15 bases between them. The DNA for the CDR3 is TGTGCCAGCAGCCCGGGGCTCACGAATAATGAAAAACTGTTTTTT. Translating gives CASSPGLTNNEKLFF.

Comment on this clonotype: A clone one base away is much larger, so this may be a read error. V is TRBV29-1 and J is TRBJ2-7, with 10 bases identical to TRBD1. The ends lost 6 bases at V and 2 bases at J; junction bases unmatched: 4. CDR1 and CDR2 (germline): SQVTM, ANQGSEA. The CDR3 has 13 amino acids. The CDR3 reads CSVRTGGAYEQYF. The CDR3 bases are TGCAGCGTACGGACAGGGGGGGCCTACGAGCAGTACTTC.

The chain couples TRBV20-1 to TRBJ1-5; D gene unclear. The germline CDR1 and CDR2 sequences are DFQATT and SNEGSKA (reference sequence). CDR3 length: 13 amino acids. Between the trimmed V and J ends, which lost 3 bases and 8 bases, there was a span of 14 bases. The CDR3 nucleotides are TGCAGTGCTAGCCCCGGGCCTCTGGAGCCCCAGCATTTT. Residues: CSASPGPLEPQHF.

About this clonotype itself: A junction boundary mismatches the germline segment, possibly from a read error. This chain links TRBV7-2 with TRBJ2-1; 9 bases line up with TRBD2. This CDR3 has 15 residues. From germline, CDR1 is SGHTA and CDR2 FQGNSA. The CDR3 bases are TGTGCCAGCAGCTTAGGCGGGAGGGGCTACAGTGAGCAGTTCTTC. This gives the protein CASSLGGRGYSEQFF.

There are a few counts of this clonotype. The CDR3: CASSPGRPPRETQYF. CDR3 DNA sequence: TGTGCCAGCAGCCCAGGACGCCCACCAAGAGAGACCCAGTACTTC. This sequence joins TRBV2 and TRBJ2-7; D not certain. The tail of the sequence fits TRBJ2-5 better, so the J call may be wrong. The CDR3 is made up of 15 amino acids. Germline CDR1 and CDR2: SNHLY and FYNNEI.

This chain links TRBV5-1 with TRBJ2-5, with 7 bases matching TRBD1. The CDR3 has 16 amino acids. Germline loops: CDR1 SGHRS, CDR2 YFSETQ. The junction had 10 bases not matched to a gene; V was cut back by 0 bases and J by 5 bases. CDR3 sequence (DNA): TGCGCCAGCAGCTTGGTTCCGACAGGGAGCCTTGAGACCCAGTACTTC. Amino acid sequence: CASSLVPTGSLETQYF.

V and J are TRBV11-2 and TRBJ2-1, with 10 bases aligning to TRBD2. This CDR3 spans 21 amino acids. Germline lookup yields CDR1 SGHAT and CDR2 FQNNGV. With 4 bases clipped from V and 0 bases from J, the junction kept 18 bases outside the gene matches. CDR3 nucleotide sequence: TGTGCCAGCAGCTCACCCTTGCCGGGACTAGCGAGGACAAGCTCCTACAATGAGCAGTTCTTC. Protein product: CASSSPLPGLARTSSYNEQFF.

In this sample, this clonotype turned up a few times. CDR3 residues: CASSYKNYEQYF. The DNA for the CDR3 is TGTGCCAGCAGTTACAAGAACTACGAGCAGTACTTC. The chain is built from TRBV28 and TRBJ2-7; the D is unclear. CDR3 length: 12 residues. Germline values: CDR1 MDHEN, CDR2 SYDVKM. V shed 4 bases and J shed 3 bases, with 7 bases lying between them.

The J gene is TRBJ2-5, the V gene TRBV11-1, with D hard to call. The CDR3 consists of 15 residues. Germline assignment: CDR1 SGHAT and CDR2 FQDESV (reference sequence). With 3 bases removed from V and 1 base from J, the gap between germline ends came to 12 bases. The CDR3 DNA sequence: TGTGCCAGCAGCTTTGGGCAGACTCTCCAAGAGACCCAGTACTTC. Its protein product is CASSFGQTLQETQYF. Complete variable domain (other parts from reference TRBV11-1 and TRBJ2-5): EAEVAQSPRYKITEKSQAVAFWCDPISGHATLYWYRQILGQGPELLVQFQDESVVDDSQLPKDRFSAERLKGVDSTLKIQPAELGDSAMYLCASSFGQTLQETQYFGPGTRLLVL.

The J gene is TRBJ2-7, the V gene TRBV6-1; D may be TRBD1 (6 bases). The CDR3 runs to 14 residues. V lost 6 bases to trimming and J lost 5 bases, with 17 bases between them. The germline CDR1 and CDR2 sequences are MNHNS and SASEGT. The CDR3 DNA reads TGTGCCAGCAGCACTCAGGGGCCCCCCGACGAGCAGTACTTC. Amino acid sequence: CASSTQGPPDEQYF.

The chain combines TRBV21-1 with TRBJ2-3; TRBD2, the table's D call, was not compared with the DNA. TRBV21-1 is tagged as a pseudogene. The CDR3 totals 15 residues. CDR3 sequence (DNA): TGTGCCAGCAAATGGCGGGGGGTAAGCACAGATACGCAGTATTTT. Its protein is CASKWRGVSTDTQYF.